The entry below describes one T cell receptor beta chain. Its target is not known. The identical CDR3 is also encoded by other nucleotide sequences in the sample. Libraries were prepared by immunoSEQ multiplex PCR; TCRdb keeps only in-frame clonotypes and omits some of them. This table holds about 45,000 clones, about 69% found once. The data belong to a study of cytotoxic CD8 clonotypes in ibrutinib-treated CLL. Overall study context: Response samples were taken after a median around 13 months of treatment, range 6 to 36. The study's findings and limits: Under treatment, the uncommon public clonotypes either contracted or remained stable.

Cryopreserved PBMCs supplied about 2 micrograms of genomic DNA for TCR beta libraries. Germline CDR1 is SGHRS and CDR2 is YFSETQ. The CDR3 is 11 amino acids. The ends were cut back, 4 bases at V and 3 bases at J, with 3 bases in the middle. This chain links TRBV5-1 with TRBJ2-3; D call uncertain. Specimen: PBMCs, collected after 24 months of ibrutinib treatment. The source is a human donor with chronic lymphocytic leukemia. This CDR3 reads CASSQTDTQYF. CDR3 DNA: TGCGCCAGCAGCCAAACAGATACGCAGTATTTT.